The clone carrying this TCR beta chain was seen only a few times. Its matching antigen is unknown. Germline V gene data show CDR1 as MDHEN and CDR2 as SYDVKM. J lost 2 bases, V lost 6 bases, and 6 bases had no gene match. The CDR3 extends over 15 amino acids. The sample belongs to a study of T cell repertoires in cytomegalovirus infection. About the study: Epitope selection comprised recently identified HLA-C-restricted CMV epitopes and well-studied HLA-B-restricted CMV epitopes. TCR beta signatures that were public indicated CMV infection and matching HLA type.

In TCRdb, the reads were re-called with MiXCR into one record per CDR3 protein. Of more than 300,000 distinct CDR3 sequences detected, nearly 35% appear once; the ten largest clones hold about 14%. Study-level findings and limits: It was HLA-C-restricted CMV-specific TCR beta clonotypes that dominated the response ex vivo. Identification of carriers of CMV plus the relevant HLA was performed using cumulative public TCR beta family frequency.

The chain has TRBV28 and TRBJ2-7; 11 positions agree with TRBD2. This sequence originates from a human donor in good health (CMV status not recorded). Some clones in this sample may be carry-over from other donors' samples. This sample comprised cultured PBMCs, obtained from culture after CMV antigen stimulation. In nucleotides, the CDR3 is TGTGCCAGCAGCCGCGGGACTAGCGGAACCTACGAGCAGTACTTC. Protein product: CASSRGTSGTYEQYF.